Presented here are 10 T cell receptor beta chains from one specimen sequenced in a study of blood T cell repertoires in COVID-19. Assay used: immunoSEQ multiplex PCR; TCRdb lists only in-frame clones, some missing. The sample consists of around 300,000 clones, around 89% of them appearing once. The material sequenced was PBMCs or T cells enriched from blood (not recorded which). The source of these receptors is a woman between 45 and 65 years old who had recovered from COVID-19.

This rearrangement joins TRBV28 to TRBJ1-6; the D gene is possibly TRBD1 (6 bases). The germline CDR1 and CDR2 sequences are MDHEN and SYDVKM. V gave up 6 bases and J gave up 8 bases, with 23 bases separating them. The CDR3 covers 17 residues. The CDR3 region has the DNA TGTGCCAGCAGACTCGGGACTATCCTAGGGGGGGATTCACCCCTCCACTTT. Translation: CASRLGTILGGDSPLHF. Full variable domain (rest looked up from reference TRBV28 and TRBJ1-6): DVKVTQSSRYLVKRTGEKVFLECVQDMDHENMFWYRQDPGLGLRLIYFSYDVKMKEKGDIPEGYSVSREKKERFSLILESASTNQTSMYLCASRLGTILGGDSPLHFGNGTRLTVT.

This chain uses TRBV28 with TRBJ2-7; tentatively, D is TRBD1 (6 bases). The CDR3 has 14 residues. Germline V gene data show CDR1 as MDHEN and CDR2 as SYDVKM. Trimming stripped 2 bases from V and 0 bases from J, with 8 bases between. The CDR3 reads CASSLQGTSYEQYF. As DNA, the CDR3 is TGTGCCAGCAGTTTACAGGGGACCTCCTACGAGCAGTACTTC.

This clone has a handful of counts. V gene TRBV30 combines with J gene TRBJ1-2; 12 nucleotides line up with TRBD1. Germline V gene data show CDR1 as GTSNPN and CDR2 as SVGIG (reference sequence). V shed 7 bases and J 4 bases; nucleotides not matched to a gene: 7. The CDR3 runs 14 residues. The CDR3 reads CAFSRDRGLYGYTF. The DNA of the CDR3 is TGTGCCTTTAGCCGGGACAGGGGGCTCTATGGCTACACCTTC.

The gene calls are TRBV11-3 and TRBJ2-1; TRBD1 aligns across 7 bases. The CDR3 is 15 residues long. Trimming took 2 bases from V and 10 from J; bases not matched to a gene: 11. Germline values: CDR1 SGHNT, CDR2 YENEEA. The CDR3 reads CASSLNVATGQEQFF. In nucleotides, the CDR3 is TGTGCCAGCAGCTTAAATGTAGCGACGGGACAGGAGCAGTTCTTC. Filled out from reference TRBV11-3 and TRBJ2-1, the complete variable domain reads EAGVVQSPRYKIIEKKQPVAFWCNPISGHNTLYWYLQNLGQGPELLIRYENEEAVDDSQLPKDRFSAERLKGVDSTLKIQPAELGDSAVYLCASSLNVATGQEQFFGPGTRLTVL.

The chain recombines TRBV18 with TRBJ1-6; D is perhaps TRBD1 (5 bases). Trimming pared 0 bases from V and 5 bases from J, leaving 14 bases between. Germline-derived CDR1 and CDR2 are KGHSH and LQKENI. This CDR3 region has 17 residues. The CDR3 sequence: CASSPPFSGLNNSPLHF. In DNA form, the CDR3 reads TGTGCCAGCTCACCACCGTTCTCGGGACTAAATAATTCACCCCTCCACTTT.

The rearrangement uses TRBV10-1 and TRBJ2-3; 10 bases line up with TRBD2. Germline CDR1 reads WNHNN; CDR2 reads SYGVQD (reference sequence). The CDR3 is 15 residues long. Germline trimming cut 9 bases from V and 6 bases from J; bases unmatched to any gene: 12. The CDR3 loop is CARGLAGVVQDTQYF. CDR3 DNA: TGCGCCAGGGGCCTAGCGGGAGTGGTCCAGGATACGCAGTATTTT.

This chain connects TRBV5-8 to TRBJ1-4; D is uncertain. V dropped 2 bases and J dropped 6 bases, with 11 bases sitting between them. CDR1 is SGHTS, CDR2 YDEGEE, per germline. The CDR3 has 14 residues. The CDR3: CASSLGAWDEKLFF. In DNA form, the CDR3 reads TGTGCCAGCAGCTTAGGAGCTTGGGATGAAAAACTGTTTTTT. Using reference TRBV5-8 and TRBJ1-4 for the parts outside the CDR3, the full variable domain is EAGVTQSPTHLIKTRGQQATLRCSPISGHTSVYWYQQALGLGLQFLLWYDEGEERNRGNFPPRFSGRQFPNYSSELNVNALELEDSALYLCASSLGAWDEKLFFGSGTQLSVL.

The table lists this clone with a count of one. The chain has TRBV15 and TRBJ2-1; a possible D gene is TRBD2 (6 bases). The V end lost 8 bases, the J end lost 5 bases, and 19 bases lay between the germline ends. Germline V CDR1 and CDR2: LNHNV, YYDKDF (reference sequence). CDR3 length: 15 residues. The CDR3 sequence is CATEGGRGMNNEQFF. The CDR3 region has the DNA TGTGCCACCGAGGGAGGAAGGGGTATGAACAATGAGCAGTTCTTC.

The rearrangement uses TRBV30 and TRBJ1-6; weak D call: TRBD1 (6 bases). Germline V gene sequence: CDR1 GTSNPN, CDR2 SVGIG (reference sequence). V dropped 4 bases and J dropped 4 bases, with 11 bases sitting between them. The CDR3 has 14 residues. The CDR3 nucleotides are TGTGCCTGGACTAGGGACATTTATAATTCACCCCTCCACTTT. It specifies CAWTRDIYNSPLHF.

The V call is TRBV4-1, the J call TRBJ2-3; 11 nucleotides align to TRBD2. Losses at the gene ends were 1 base for V and 5 bases for J; bases not matched to a gene: 5. CDR1 is MGHRA and CDR2 is YSYEKL in the germline V gene. The CDR3 spans 16 residues. CDR3 DNA sequence: TGCGCCAGCAGCCAAGGGAGACTAGCGGGGAAAGATACGCAGTATTTT. Its translation: CASSQGRLAGKDTQYF.